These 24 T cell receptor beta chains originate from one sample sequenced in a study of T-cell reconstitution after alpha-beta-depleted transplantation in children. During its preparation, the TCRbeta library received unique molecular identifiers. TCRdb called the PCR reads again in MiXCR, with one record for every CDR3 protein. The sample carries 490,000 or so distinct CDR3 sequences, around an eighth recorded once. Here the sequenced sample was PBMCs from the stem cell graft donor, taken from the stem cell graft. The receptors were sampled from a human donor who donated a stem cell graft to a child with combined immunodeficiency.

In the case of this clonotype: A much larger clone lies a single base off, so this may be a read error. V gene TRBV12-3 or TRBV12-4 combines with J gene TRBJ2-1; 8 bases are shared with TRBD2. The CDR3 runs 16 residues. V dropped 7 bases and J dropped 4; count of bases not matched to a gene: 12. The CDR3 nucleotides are TGTGCCAGCACTCCGGGGGCGGGAGGCGTTTACAATGAGCAGTTCTTC. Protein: CASTPGAGGVYNEQFF.

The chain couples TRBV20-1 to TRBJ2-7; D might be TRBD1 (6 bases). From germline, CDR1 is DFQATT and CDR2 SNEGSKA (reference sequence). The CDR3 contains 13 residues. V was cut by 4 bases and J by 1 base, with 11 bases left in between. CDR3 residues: CSAILQGSYEQYF. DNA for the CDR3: TGCAGTGCTATCTTACAGGGTTCCTACGAGCAGTACTTC.

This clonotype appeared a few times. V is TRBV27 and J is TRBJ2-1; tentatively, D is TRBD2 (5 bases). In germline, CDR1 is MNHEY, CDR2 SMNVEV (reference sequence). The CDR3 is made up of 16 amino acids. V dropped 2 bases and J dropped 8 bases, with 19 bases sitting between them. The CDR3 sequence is CASSLGLFSLADEQFF. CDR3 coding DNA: TGTGCCAGCAGTTTAGGTTTATTTAGCCTAGCCGATGAGCAGTTCTTC.

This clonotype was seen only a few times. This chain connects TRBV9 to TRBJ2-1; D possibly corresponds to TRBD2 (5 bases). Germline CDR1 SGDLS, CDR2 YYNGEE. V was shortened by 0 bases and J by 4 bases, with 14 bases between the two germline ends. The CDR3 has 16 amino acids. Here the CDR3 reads CASSVGGSGKYNEQFF. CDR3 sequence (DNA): TGTGCCAGCAGCGTAGGAGGGTCGGGGAAGTACAATGAGCAGTTCTTC. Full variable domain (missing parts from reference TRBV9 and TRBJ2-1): DSGVTQTPKHLITATGQRVTLRCSPRSGDLSVYWYQQSLDQGLQFLIQYYNGEERAKGNILERFSAQQFPDLHSELNLSSLELGDSALYFCASSVGGSGKYNEQFFGPGTRLTVL.

The CDR3 bases are TGCAGTGCTGAAATGACTAGCTTAAGCGGGTTGGATACGCAGTATTTT. Its translation is CSAEMTSLSGLDTQYF. The chain has TRBV20-1 and TRBJ2-3; 7 nucleotides agree with TRBD2. Trimming took 5 bases from V and 6 from J; bases not matched to a gene: 17. The CDR3 is 16 amino acids. CDR1 is DFQATT and CDR2 is SNEGSKA in the germline V gene (reference sequence).

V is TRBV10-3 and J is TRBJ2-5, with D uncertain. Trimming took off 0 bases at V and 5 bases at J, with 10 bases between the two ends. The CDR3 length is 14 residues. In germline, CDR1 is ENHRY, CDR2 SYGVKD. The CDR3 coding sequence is TGTGCCATCAGTGAGTCCTCCGCAATCGAGACCCAGTACTTC. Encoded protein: CAISESSAIETQYF.

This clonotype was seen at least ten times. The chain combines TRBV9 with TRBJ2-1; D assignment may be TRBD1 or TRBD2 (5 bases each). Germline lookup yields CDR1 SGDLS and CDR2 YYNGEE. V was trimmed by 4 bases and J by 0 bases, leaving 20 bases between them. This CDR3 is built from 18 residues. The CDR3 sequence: CASSSPGGAYSSYNEQFF. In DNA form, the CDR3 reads TGTGCCAGCAGCTCCCCTGGGGGAGCGTATAGCTCCTACAATGAGCAGTTCTTC. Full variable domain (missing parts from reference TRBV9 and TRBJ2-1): DSGVTQTPKHLITATGQRVTLRCSPRSGDLSVYWYQQSLDQGLQFLIQYYNGEERAKGNILERFSAQQFPDLHSELNLSSLELGDSALYFCASSSPGGAYSSYNEQFFGPGTRLTVL.

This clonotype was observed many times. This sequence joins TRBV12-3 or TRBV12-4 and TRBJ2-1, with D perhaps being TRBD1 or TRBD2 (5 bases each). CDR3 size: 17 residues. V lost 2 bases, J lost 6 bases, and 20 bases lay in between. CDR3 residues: CASSLSLADRGVNEQFF. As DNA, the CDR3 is TGTGCCAGCAGTTTATCCCTGGCTGACCGAGGGGTCAATGAGCAGTTCTTC.

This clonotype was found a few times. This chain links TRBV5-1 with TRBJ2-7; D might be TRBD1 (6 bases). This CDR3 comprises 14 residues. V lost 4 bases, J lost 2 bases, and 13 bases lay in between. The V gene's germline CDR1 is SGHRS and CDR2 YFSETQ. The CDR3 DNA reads TGCGCCAGCAGCCCGGCCGGACAGACCTACGAGCAGTACTTC. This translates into CASSPAGQTYEQYF. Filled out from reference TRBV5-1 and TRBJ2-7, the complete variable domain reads KAGVTQTPRYLIKTRGQQVTLSCSPISGHRSVSWYQQTPGQGLQFLFEYFSETQRNKGNFPGRFSGRQFSNSRSEMNVSTLELGDSALYLCASSPAGQTYEQYFGPGTRLTVT.

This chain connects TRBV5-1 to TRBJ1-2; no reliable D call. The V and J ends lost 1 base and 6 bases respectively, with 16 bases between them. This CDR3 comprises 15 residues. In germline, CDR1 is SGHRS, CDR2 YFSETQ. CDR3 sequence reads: CASSLRVDIGDGYTF. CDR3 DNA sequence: TGCGCCAGCAGCTTGCGGGTAGACATTGGCGATGGCTACACCTTC.

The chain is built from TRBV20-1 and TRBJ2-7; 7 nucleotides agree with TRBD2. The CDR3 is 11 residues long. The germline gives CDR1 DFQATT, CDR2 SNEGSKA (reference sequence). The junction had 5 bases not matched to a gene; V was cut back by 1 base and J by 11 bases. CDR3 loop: CSARGSREKYF. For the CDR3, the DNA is TGCAGTGCTAGAGGGTCGCGGGAGAAGTACTTC.

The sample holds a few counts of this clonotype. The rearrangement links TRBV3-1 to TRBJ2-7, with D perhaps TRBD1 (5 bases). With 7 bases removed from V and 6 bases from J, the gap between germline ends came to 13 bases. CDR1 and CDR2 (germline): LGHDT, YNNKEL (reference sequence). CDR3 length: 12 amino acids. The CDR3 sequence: CASNQGQSEQYF. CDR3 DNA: TGTGCCAGCAATCAGGGTCAGTCCGAGCAGTACTTC.

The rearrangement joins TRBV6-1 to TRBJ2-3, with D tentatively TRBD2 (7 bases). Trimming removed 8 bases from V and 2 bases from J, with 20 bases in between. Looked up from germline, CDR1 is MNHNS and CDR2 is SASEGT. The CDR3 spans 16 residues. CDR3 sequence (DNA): TGTGCCAGCGGTGGAGGGGGAGGGGGGCCCACAGATACGCAGTATTTT. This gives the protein CASGGGGGGPTDTQYF.

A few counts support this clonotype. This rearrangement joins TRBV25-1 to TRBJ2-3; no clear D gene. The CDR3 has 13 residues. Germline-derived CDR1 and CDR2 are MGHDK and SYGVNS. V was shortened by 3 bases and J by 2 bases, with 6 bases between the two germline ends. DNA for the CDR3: TGTGCCAGCAGTGATCACAACACAGATACGCAGTATTTT. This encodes CASSDHNTDTQYF.

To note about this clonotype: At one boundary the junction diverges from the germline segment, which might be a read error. CDR3 amino acids: CAISEAVGSLPQETQYF. The CDR3 DNA reads TGTGCCATCAGTGAAGCCGTGGGTTCCTTACCCCAAGAGACCCAGTACTTC. This sequence joins TRBV6-1 and TRBJ2-5; D gene uncertain. The length of the CDR3 is 17 residues. Looked up from germline, CDR1 is MNHNS and CDR2 is SASEGT.

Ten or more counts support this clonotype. CDR3 region: CSVAGGDRDKAGELFF. The CDR3 DNA follows: TGCAGCGTTGCAGGAGGGGACAGGGATAAAGCCGGGGAGCTGTTTTTT. The V and J genes are TRBV29-1 and TRBJ2-2, with 9 bases aligning to TRBD1. V gave up 4 bases and J gave up 6 bases; unmatched junction bases: 12. The CDR3 is 16 amino acids. Germline assignment: CDR1 SQVTM and CDR2 ANQGSEA.

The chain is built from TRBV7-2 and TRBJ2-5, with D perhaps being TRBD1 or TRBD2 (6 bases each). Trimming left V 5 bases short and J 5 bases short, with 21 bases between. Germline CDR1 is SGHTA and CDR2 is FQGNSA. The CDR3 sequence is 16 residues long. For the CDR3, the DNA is TGTGCCAGCAGCCTAAGGGGGGCTTTGACGCGGGAGACCCAGTACTTC. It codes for CASSLRGALTRETQYF.

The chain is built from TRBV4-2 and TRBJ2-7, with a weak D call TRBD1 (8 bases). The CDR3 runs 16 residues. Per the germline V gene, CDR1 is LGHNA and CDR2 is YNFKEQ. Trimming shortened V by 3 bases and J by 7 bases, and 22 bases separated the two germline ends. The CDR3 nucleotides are TGTGCCAGCAGCCACGGAAGCGGGACAGGTACCGGGGAGCAGTACTTC. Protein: CASSHGSGTGTGEQYF.

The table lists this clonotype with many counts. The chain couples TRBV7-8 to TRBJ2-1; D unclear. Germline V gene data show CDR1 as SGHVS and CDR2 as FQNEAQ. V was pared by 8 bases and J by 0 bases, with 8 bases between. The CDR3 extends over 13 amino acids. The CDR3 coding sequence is TGTGCCAGCGCAATAGCCTCCTACAATGAGCAGTTCTTC. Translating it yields CASAIASYNEQFF.

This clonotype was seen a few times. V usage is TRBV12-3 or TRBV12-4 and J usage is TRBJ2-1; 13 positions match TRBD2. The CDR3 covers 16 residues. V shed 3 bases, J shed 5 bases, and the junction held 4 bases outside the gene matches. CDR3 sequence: CASSFGLAGDHNEQFF. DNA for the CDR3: TGTGCCAGCAGTTTTGGACTAGCGGGAGATCACAATGAGCAGTTCTTC.

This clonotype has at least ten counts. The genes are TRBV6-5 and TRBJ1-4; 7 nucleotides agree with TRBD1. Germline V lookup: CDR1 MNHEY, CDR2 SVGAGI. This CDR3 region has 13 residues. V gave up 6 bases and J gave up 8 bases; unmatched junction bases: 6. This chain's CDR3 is CASRYRGDEKLFF. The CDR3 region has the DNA TGTGCCAGCAGGTACAGGGGCGACGAAAAACTGTTTTTT.

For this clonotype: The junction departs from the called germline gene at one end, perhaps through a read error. The CDR3 here is CASSQGLDTYTQYF. DNA of the CDR3: TGTGCCAGCAGTCAGGGTCTAGACACATATACGCAGTATTTT. This sequence joins TRBV27 and TRBJ2-3; possible D gene TRBD1, 5 bases. Germline loops: CDR1 MNHEY, CDR2 SMNVEV (reference sequence). This CDR3 is built from 14 residues.

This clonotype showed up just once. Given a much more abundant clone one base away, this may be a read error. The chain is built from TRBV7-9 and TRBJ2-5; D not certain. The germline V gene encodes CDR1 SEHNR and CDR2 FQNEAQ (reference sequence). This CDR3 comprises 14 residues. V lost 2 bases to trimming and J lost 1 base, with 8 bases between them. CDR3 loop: CASSLIGPQETQYF. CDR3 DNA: TGTGCCAGCAGCTTAATAGGACCCCAAGAGACCCAGTACTTC. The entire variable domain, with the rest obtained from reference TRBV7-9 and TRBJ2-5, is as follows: DTGVSQNPRHKITKRGQNVTFRCDPISEHNRLYWYRQTLGQGPEFLTYFQNEAQLEKSRLLSDRFSAERPKGSFSTLEIQRTEQGDSAMYLCASSLIGPQETQYFGPGTRLLVL.

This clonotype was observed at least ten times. CDR3 sequence: CSARAPSGTGFKTQYF. Here the CDR3 DNA reads TGCAGTGCTAGAGCTCCCTCCGGGACAGGGTTTAAGACCCAGTACTTC. This chain uses TRBV20-1 with TRBJ2-5, with 9 bases matching TRBD1. The CDR3 has 16 amino acids. V dropped 1 base and J dropped 6; count of bases not matched to a gene: 12. The V gene's germline CDR1 is DFQATT and CDR2 SNEGSKA (reference sequence).